This is a list of T cell receptor beta chains from one sample in a study of blood T cell repertoires in COVID-19. Measured with immunoSEQ multiplex PCR; TCRdb has only the in-frame clones, and not every one. Of 240,000 or so clones in the sample, roughly 86% were seen once. The sequencing input was peripheral blood. These receptors were collected from a woman aged 25 to 39 with acute or convalescent COVID-19. The CDR3 runs from the conserved cysteine through the conserved F or W. Each record gives: clone size, D gene, V gene, J gene, CDR3 DNA, CDR3 protein. D genes are given only for firm matches. Rows may omit the clone size; those that give it use once, few, many or a size class.

-	-	TRBV7-9	TRBJ2-6	TGTGCCAGCAGCTTAGGGAGGGGTGGGGCCAACGTCCTGACTTTC	CASSLGRGGANVLTF
once	-	TRBV6-5	TRBJ2-6	TGTGCCAGCAGTTACGGCAGAACCTCTGGGGCCAACGTCCTGACTTTC	CASSYGRTSGANVLTF
-	TRBD1	TRBV5-1	TRBJ2-5	TGCGCCAGCTCGGACAGGGGTGAGACCCAGTACTTC	CASSDRGETQYF
-	-	TRBV24-1	TRBJ1-2	TGTGCCACCGCCCCGGAAGGCCTAGCTAACTATGGCTACACCTTC	CATAPEGLANYGYTF
-	TRBD1	TRBV5-4	TRBJ2-7	TGTGCCAGCAGCTTGGGAGCAGGGGGTAGCCCCTACGAGCAGTACTTC	CASSLGAGGSPYEQYF
-	TRBD1	TRBV5-1	TRBJ2-2	TGCGCCAGCAGCTTGGGGCCAGGGGGAACCGGGGAGCTGTTTTTT	CASSLGPGGTGELFF
once	TRBD1	TRBV6-1	TRBJ1-4	TGTGCCAGCAGTGAAGCCGAGACAGGGAGGCGGCATTGGTTTTTT	CASSEAETGRRHWFF
-	TRBD1	TRBV6-2/TRBV6-3	TRBJ1-1	TGTGCCAGCAGTAAGACAGGGGGCGATACTGAAGCTTTCTTT	CASSKTGGDTEAFF
-	-	TRBV2	TRBJ2-3	TGTGCCAGCAGTCGACTCGAAACGGATACGCAGTATTTT	CASSRLETDTQYF
-	TRBD2	TRBV2	TRBJ2-1	TGTGCCAGCAGGGAGACTAGCGGGAATTACAATGAGCAGTTCTTC	CASRETSGNYNEQFF
-	-	TRBV19	TRBJ1-5	TGTGCCAGTACCCTCACCCGGGCAGCGGGACAGCCCCAGCATTTT	CASTLTRAAGQPQHF
-	TRBD1	TRBV11-2	TRBJ2-3	TGTGCCAGCAGCTCACAAGGGACAGGGGCAGATACGCAGTATTTT	CASSSQGTGADTQYF
-	-	TRBV9	TRBJ2-2	TGTGCCAGCAGCGTAGGCGGGAAACCCGCGAACACCGGGGAGCTGTTTTTT	CASSVGGKPANTGELFF
-	TRBD1	TRBV5-4	TRBJ1-4	TGTGCCAGCAGTCCGGGACAGAACAATGAAAAACTGTTTTTT	CASSPGQNNEKLFF
-	TRBD2	TRBV6-2/TRBV6-3	TRBJ2-1	TGTGCCAGCAGCCTACATAGCGGGAGATATGAGCAGTTCTTC	CASSLHSGRYEQFF
-	-	TRBV19	TRBJ2-1	TGTGCCAGTAGTATCCTTCGGTTTGCCGATGAGCAGTTCTTC	CASSILRFADEQFF
-	-	TRBV10-3	TRBJ2-5	TGTGCCATCAGTGAGTCGGGTAGCGGACTCCAAGAGACCCAGTACTTC	CAISESGSGLQETQYF
-	TRBD1	TRBV5-1	TRBJ1-2	TGCGCCAGCAGCCCTACCCCCGGGACAGGGGGCCTTAGTGATGGCTACACCTTC	CASSPTPGTGGLSDGYTF
-	-	TRBV30	TRBJ1-2	TGTGCCTGGACCGGACAGACCGGTGTCTATGGCTACACCTTC	CAWTGQTGVYGYTF
-	TRBD1	TRBV24-1	TRBJ2-1	TGTGCCACCAGTGATATTCTTTCGGGACAGGGGGCGGATGAGCAGTTCTTC	CATSDILSGQGADEQFF
-	-	TRBV9	TRBJ1-2	TGTGCCAGCAGCGTAGTCGGCTGGGAGGGCTACACCTTC	CASSVVGWEGYTF
-	-	TRBV18	TRBJ2-7	TGTGCCAGCTCACCACCGGAGGCACTCTACGAGCAGTACTTC	CASSPPEALYEQYF
-	TRBD1	TRBV2	TRBJ2-5	TGTGCCAGCAGTGAAGCGTACAGGGGGCAGGAGACCCAGTACTTC	CASSEAYRGQETQYF
-	TRBD2	TRBV7-3	TRBJ2-7	TGTGCCAGCAGCTTAACGGGGACTAGCGGGGTTGCGGGGTACGAGCAGTACTTC	CASSLTGTSGVAGYEQYF
-	TRBD1	TRBV7-2	TRBJ2-7	TGTGCCAGCAGCTTAGAAGGGACAGTCAGTCTCTACGAGCAGTACTTC	CASSLEGTVSLYEQYF
-	TRBD2	TRBV5-1	TRBJ2-5	TGCGCCAGCAGCTTGAGACTAGCGGGAGAGACCCCCGGACAGACCCAGTACTTC	CASSLRLAGETPGQTQYF
-	-	TRBV4-3	TRBJ2-5	TGCGCCAGCAGCCAAGAGGCGGCAGAACAAGAGACCCAGTACTTC	CASSQEAAEQETQYF
-	-	TRBV21-1	TRBJ2-3	TGTGCCAGCAGCAAAGTCAACGTCCGGGACAGGGTTTCCACAGATACGCAGTATTTT	CASSKVNVRDRVSTDTQYF
-	-	TRBV7-9	TRBJ1-1	TGTGCCAGCAGCCTATCCGTCGACACTGAAGCTTTCTTT	CASSLSVDTEAFF
-	-	TRBV4-2	TRBJ2-2	TGTGCCAGCAGCCAAGAGACAGGGAACACCGGGGAGCTGTTTTTT	CASSQETGNTGELFF
few	TRBD1	TRBV2	TRBJ2-7	TGTGCCAGCAGCGGGGACAGGGTAAGCTCCTACGAGCAGTACTTC	CASSGDRVSSYEQYF
-	-	TRBV28	TRBJ1-1	TGTGCCAGTGGGACAATGAACACTGAAGCTTTCTTT	CASGTMNTEAFF
-	TRBD2	TRBV12-3/TRBV12-4	TRBJ2-7	TGTGCCAGCAGTCCTAGCGGGCCCTACGAGCAGTACTTC	CASSPSGPYEQYF
-	-	TRBV29-1	TRBJ2-5	TGCAGCGTTGATCCCCGGGGGTCAGAGACCCAGTACTTC	CSVDPRGSETQYF
-	TRBD2	TRBV19	TRBJ2-2	TGTGCCAGCAGACTAGCGGAGAACACCGGGGAGCTGTTTTTT	CASRLAENTGELFF
-	TRBD2	TRBV7-9	TRBJ2-1	TGTGCCAGCAGCTTGGGACTAGCGGGAGATGAGCAGTTCTTC	CASSLGLAGDEQFF
-	TRBD2	TRBV5-4	TRBJ2-5	TGTGCCAGCAGCCGGACTAGCGGGAACCAAGAGACCCAGTACTTC	CASSRTSGNQETQYF
-	TRBD1	TRBV5-1	TRBJ1-6	TGCGCCAGCAGCTTCTCTGTCGGACAGGGGACGTCACCCCTCCACTTT	CASSFSVGQGTSPLHF
-	TRBD1	TRBV25-1	TRBJ1-5	TGTGCCAGCAGTGCCCAGGGTGGACAGGATAGCAATCAGCCCCAGCATTTT	CASSAQGGQDSNQPQHF
-	TRBD2	TRBV19	TRBJ2-1	TGTGCCAGTAGTCCCCGCCCGATGGGACTAGCGGGAGGGCCTCTAGACAATGAGCAGTTCTTC	CASSPRPMGLAGGPLDNEQFF
-	-	TRBV6-2/TRBV6-3	TRBJ2-4	TGTGCCAGCAGTTACTCCCAGGGATTTGACATTCAGTACTTC	CASSYSQGFDIQYF
-	TRBD1	TRBV4-3	TRBJ1-2	TGCGCCAGCAGCCAAAAACAGGGGGCCGGCTACACCTTC	CASSQKQGAGYTF
-	TRBD1	TRBV28	TRBJ1-5	TGTGCCAGCACTGACAGGGGCCCCCTTTTAAGAGGTAGCAATCAGCCCCAGCATTTT	CASTDRGPLLRGSNQPQHF
-	-	TRBV21-1	TRBJ1-1	TGTGCCAGCAGCAAAGGTGAGGGGGTGAACACTGAAGCTTTCTTT	CASSKGEGVNTEAFF
-	TRBD1	TRBV7-2	TRBJ1-2	TGTGCCAGCAGCCCGAGCGGGACAGGCTTGGGGGGCTACACCTTC	CASSPSGTGLGGYTF
-	-	TRBV19	TRBJ1-2	TGTGCCAGTAGGGGCATGGGGGCTTACTATGGCTACACCTTC	CASRGMGAYYGYTF
-	-	TRBV6-5	TRBJ1-3	TGTGCCAGCAGTTCACATGGGGGCAGGAGGAACACCATATATTTT	CASSSHGGRRNTIYF
-	TRBD2	TRBV19	TRBJ2-1	TGTGCCAGTACCGCGGTGGCTAGCGGGGCCTCCTACAATGAGCAGTTCTTC	CASTAVASGASYNEQFF
-	-	TRBV9	TRBJ2-2	TGTGCCAGCAGCGCCTCGGGCACCGGGGAGCTGTTTTTT	CASSASGTGELFF